The T cell receptor (beta chain) under discussion was sequenced for a study of T-cell reconstitution after alpha-beta-depleted transplantation in children. J was trimmed by 10 bases and V by 9 bases; bases with no gene match: 14. In germline, CDR1 is MNHNS, CDR2 SASEGT. The CDR3 loop spans 15 amino acids. TCRbeta library preparation incorporated unique molecular identifiers. TCRdb re-called the PCR reads with MiXCR, one entry per CDR3 protein. The sample records about 400,000 distinct CDR3 sequences, 10% to 15% being singletons. This clonotype was sampled from a human donor who donated a stem cell graft to a child with Fanconi anemia. This specimen was PBMCs, taken from the stem cell graft. The chain recombines TRBV6-1 with TRBJ2-1; 11 positions agree with TRBD2. This CDR3 reads CASRSGGAVEGEQFF. CDR3 sequence (DNA): TGTGCCAGTCGTAGCGGGGGGGCTGTGGAAGGCGAGCAGTTCTTC.